This T cell receptor (beta chain) originates from a study of T cells in localized non-small cell lung cancer. Study-wide findings and caveats: A median of roughly 55 of the top 100 tumor clones appeared in adjacent lung, which was paired and uninvolved. Longer survival (overall) was linked to higher T cell density in blood. Investigators sequenced only a single tumor region, leaving heterogeneity possible. Of the tissues analyzed, uninvolved adjacent lung showed maximal T cell clonality, greater than tumor.

Sequencing used immunoSEQ multiplex PCR; TCRdb keeps in-frame clones, though not all of them. The table includes around 41,000 clones, about 88% detected once. A note on this clone: As yet, its antigen is unknown.

Per germline, CDR1 SEHNR and CDR2 FQNEAQ (reference sequence). V was trimmed by 3 bases and J by 1 base, leaving 6 bases between them. This CDR3 spans 14 amino acids. The source was peripheral blood, collected before any cancer treatment. This receptor was identified in a female donor older than 55 with stage I squamous cell lung carcinoma. This sequence joins TRBV7-9 and TRBJ2-2, with D unclear. The CDR3 DNA sequence: TGTGCCAGCAGCTTGATCATGAACACCGGGGAGCTGTTTTTT. As protein: CASSLIMNTGELFF.